This T cell receptor beta chain stems from a study of cytomegalovirus exposure and HLA in healthy donors. Germline values: CDR1 SGDLS, CDR2 YYNGEE. Trimming shortened V by 4 bases and J by 0 bases, and 20 bases separated the two germline ends. The CDR3 contains 17 residues. 60 Vbeta and 13 Jbeta primers were used in PCR. Sequenced by immunoSEQ multiplex PCR; TCRdb stores in-frame clones only, minus some. The sample lists some 200,000 clones, around 84% occurring once. The chain uses TRBV9 and TRBJ2-7; no clear D. The sequenced sample consisted of PBMCs. This sequence originates from a young woman in good health and CMV-seronegative. CDR3 sequence: CASSPRGGTMVSYEQYF. The DNA for the CDR3 is TGTGCCAGCAGCCCGCGAGGTGGTACCATGGTCTCCTACGAGCAGTACTTC.